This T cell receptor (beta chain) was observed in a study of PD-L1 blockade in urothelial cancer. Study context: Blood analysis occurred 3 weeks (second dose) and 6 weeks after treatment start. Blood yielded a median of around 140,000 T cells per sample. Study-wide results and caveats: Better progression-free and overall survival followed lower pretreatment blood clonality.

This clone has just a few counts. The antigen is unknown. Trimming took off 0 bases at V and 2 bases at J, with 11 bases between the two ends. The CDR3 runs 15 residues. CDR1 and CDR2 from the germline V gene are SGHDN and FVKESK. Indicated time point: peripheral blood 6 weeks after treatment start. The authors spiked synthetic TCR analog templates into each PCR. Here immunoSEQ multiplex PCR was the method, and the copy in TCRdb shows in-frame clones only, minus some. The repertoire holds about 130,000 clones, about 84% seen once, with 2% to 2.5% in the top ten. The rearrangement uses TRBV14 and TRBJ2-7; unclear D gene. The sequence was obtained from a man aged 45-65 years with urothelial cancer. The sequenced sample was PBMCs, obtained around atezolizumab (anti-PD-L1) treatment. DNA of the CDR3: TGTGCCAGCAGCCAAGAACGACTGCCGACCTACGAGCAGTACTTC. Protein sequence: CASSQERLPTYEQYF.